These 8 T cell receptor beta chains were sequenced from one sample in a study of T cell repertoires in cytomegalovirus infection. TCRdb independently ran MiXCR on the reads; one entry per CDR3 protein. This repertoire shows roughly 250,000 distinct CDR3 sequences, roughly an eighth found once; its top ten account for approximately 1.6%. The material sequenced was PBMCs. The receptors shown here come from a human donor in good health (CMV status not recorded). Some clones in this sample may be carry-over from other donors' samples.

This clonotype was counted only a few times. J is TRBJ2-5 and V is TRBV29-1; TRBD2 agrees at 11 bases. The length of the CDR3 is 15 residues. Germline values: CDR1 SQVTM, CDR2 ANQGSEA. Trimming took 6 bases from V and 4 from J; bases not matched to a gene: 10. The CDR3 region is CSVRGVAGGGETQYF. The CDR3 region has the DNA TGCAGCGTCCGAGGGGTAGCGGGAGGGGGAGAGACCCAGTACTTC.

This clonotype appeared a few times. The CDR3 here is CASSPTRTSQPQHF. The CDR3 nucleotides are TGTGCCAGCAGTCCGACAAGGACGAGCCAGCCCCAGCATTTT. The chain employs TRBV6-2 or TRBV6-3 and TRBJ1-5, with D unclear. With 5 bases removed from V and 7 bases from J, the gap between germline ends came to 15 bases. CDR3 length: 14 residues. Germline CDR1 reads MNHEY; CDR2 reads SVGEGT.

This clonotype showed up many times. The chain couples TRBV28 to TRBJ1-1; D is perhaps TRBD1 (5 bases). CDR1 is MDHEN and CDR2 is SYDVKM in the germline V gene. This CDR3 contains 14 residues. Between the trimmed V and J ends, which lost 2 bases and 5 bases, there was a span of 12 bases. CDR3 DNA sequence: TGTGCCAGCAGTTTACGGGGCGCTAGGACTGAAGCTTTCTTT. It specifies CASSLRGARTEAFF. Together with reference TRBV28 and TRBJ1-1, the CDR3 gives the full variable domain: DVKVTQSSRYLVKRTGEKVFLECVQDMDHENMFWYRQDPGLGLRLIYFSYDVKMKEKGDIPEGYSVSREKKERFSLILESASTNQTSMYLCASSLRGARTEAFFGQGTRLTVV.

The rearrangement joins TRBV7-4 to TRBJ2-7; D gene uncertain. The V and J ends lost 3 bases and 2 bases respectively, with 11 bases between them. The CDR3 is 14 amino acids. Germline V gene sequence: CDR1 SGHVT, CDR2 SQSDAQ. CDR3 in DNA: TGTGCCAGCAGCTTCCTCGGGCCCACCTACGAGCAGTACTTC. The encoded protein is CASSFLGPTYEQYF. The full variable domain, its missing parts supplied by reference TRBV7-4 and TRBJ2-7, is GAGVSQSPRYKVAKRGRDVALRCDSISGHVTLYWYRQTLGQGSEVLTYSQSDAQRDKSGRPSGRFSAERPERSVSTLKIQRTEQGDSAVYLCASSFLGPTYEQYFGPGTRLTVT.

This clonotype has more than one count but fewer than ten. The gene calls are TRBV6-5 and TRBJ1-1; tentatively, D is TRBD1 (6 bases). This CDR3 is built from 13 residues. V was pared by 6 bases and J by 2 bases, with 10 bases between. Germline CDR1 is MNHEY and CDR2 is SVGAGI. CDR3 loop: CASRHRDNTEAFF. The DNA for the CDR3 is TGTGCCAGCAGACACAGGGATAACACTGAAGCTTTCTTT.

This clonotype has at least ten counts. The chain is built from TRBV12-3 or TRBV12-4 and TRBJ2-7; 11 bases line up with TRBD2. The CDR3 is 15 amino acids. V gave up 4 bases and J gave up 2 bases; unmatched junction bases: 4. This CDR3 reads CASSWGLAAAYEQYF. CDR3 bases: TGTGCCAGCAGTTGGGGACTAGCGGCCGCCTACGAGCAGTACTTC.

This clonotype has at least ten counts. The V and J genes are TRBV6-6 and TRBJ2-7, with D possibly matching TRBD2 (5 bases). Trimming left V 6 bases short and J 3 bases short, with 9 bases between. This CDR3 is 12 amino acids long. Germline V CDR1 and CDR2: MNHNY, SVGAGI (reference sequence). In DNA form, the CDR3 reads TGTGCCAGCAGCTTAGGGAGCTACGAGCAGTACTTC. This codes for CASSLGSYEQYF.

In this sample, this clonotype turned up many times. The chain carries TRBV12-3 or TRBV12-4 and TRBJ2-1; 7 nucleotides align to TRBD2. The V gene end was trimmed by 4 bases and the J gene end by 1 base; junction bases not matched to a gene: 7. There are 16 residues in the CDR3. The CDR3 spells CASSSRSGGSYNEQFF. The CDR3 DNA sequence: TGTGCCAGCAGTTCTAGGTCGGGGGGATCCTACAATGAGCAGTTCTTC.